The T cell receptor beta chain described here comes from a study of cytomegalovirus exposure and HLA in healthy donors. This clone was recorded once. Germline V gene data show CDR1 as SEHNR and CDR2 as FQNEAQ (reference sequence). The ends lost 5 bases at V and 7 bases at J; junction bases unmatched: 14. The CDR3 extends over 16 amino acids. A multiplex PCR was run with 60 Vbeta primers and 13 Jbeta primers. The repertoire was sequenced with immunoSEQ multiplex PCR; TCRdb's copy has only in-frame clones and lacks some. The table includes under 150,000 clones, 82% detected once. The receptor was isolated from a woman aged 18 to 35 in good health and CMV-seronegative. Sequenced: PBMCs. J is TRBJ2-1 and V is TRBV7-9, with TRBD2 matching 7 bases. In nucleotides, the CDR3 is TGTGCCAGCAGCCGAAGAGGGCGGGAGAAGGAAAATGAGCAGTTCTTC. This encodes CASSRRGREKENEQFF.